This T cell receptor beta chain was captured in a study of regulatory T cells in long-lasting Graves disease. Study results and caveats: TCR diversity in persistent Graves' patients was below that of newly diagnosed ones.

Germline CDR1 is LGHDT and CDR2 is YNNKEL (reference sequence). V trimming: 4 bases; J trimming: 5 bases; junction bases outside the gene matches: 2. This CDR3 has 15 amino acids. As to time point: newly diagnosed GD, antithyroid drugs for less than 3 months. PBMCs provided the RNA from which the TCR library was made. Graves' disease diagnoses used American Thyroid Association guidelines. According to the study, TCR beta libraries were built with iRepertoire HTBI primers and CDR3-region Arm-PCR. TCRdb re-derived calls from the multiplex PCR reads in MiXCR, one entry per CDR3 protein. The sample shows roughly 400,000 distinct CDR3 sequences, roughly 15% of them seen only once. This clonotype was counted ten times or more. Its target is not known. The sample was also linked to a second study, of T cells in Graves' hyperthyroidism and ophthalmopathy. As that report states: Diagnostic decisions used clinical symptoms, serum thyroxine and TRAb, thyroid ultrasound and orbital computed tomography.

The chain is built from TRBV3-1 and TRBJ2-2; 12 bases line up with TRBD2. The sample here was peripheral blood mononuclear cells (PBMCs), taken at new diagnosis, from a patient treated with antithyroid drugs. This TCR was recovered from a woman aged 40 to 49 with Graves disease. This CDR3 is CASSLTSGRTGELFF. The DNA for the CDR3 is TGTGCCAGCAGCCTGACTAGCGGGAGAACCGGGGAGCTGTTTTTT.